The TCR beta chain under discussion was sequenced for a study of cytomegalovirus exposure and HLA in healthy donors. Every donor was a healthy person donating bone marrow. With 60 Vbeta and 13 Jbeta primers, the PCR was carried out. TCRdb's table, derived via immunoSEQ multiplex PCR, lists solely in-frame clones and lacks some. The table has 150,000 or so clones, 82% seen once. This CDR3 is 14 amino acids long. Germline V CDR1 and CDR2: MNHEY, SMNVEV (reference sequence). V was trimmed by 3 bases and J by 3 bases, leaving 9 bases between them. Worth noting for this clone: Antigen unknown.

Study outcomes and limitations: Within a later analysis, the majority of CMV-associated TCR beta chains appeared HLA-restricted. For most TCR beta V segments, an earlier analysis put the productive rate at about 87% or about 30% of the time. 150 or so TCR beta chains were listed as cytomegalovirus-associated.

The chain is built from TRBV27 and TRBJ1-5, with D perhaps TRBD1 (5 bases). The sequence was obtained from a young man in good health and CMV-seropositive. Sequences were obtained from PBMCs. The CDR3: CASSFRGFNQPQHF. In DNA form, the CDR3 reads TGTGCCAGCAGTTTTAGGGGCTTCAATCAGCCCCAGCATTTT.